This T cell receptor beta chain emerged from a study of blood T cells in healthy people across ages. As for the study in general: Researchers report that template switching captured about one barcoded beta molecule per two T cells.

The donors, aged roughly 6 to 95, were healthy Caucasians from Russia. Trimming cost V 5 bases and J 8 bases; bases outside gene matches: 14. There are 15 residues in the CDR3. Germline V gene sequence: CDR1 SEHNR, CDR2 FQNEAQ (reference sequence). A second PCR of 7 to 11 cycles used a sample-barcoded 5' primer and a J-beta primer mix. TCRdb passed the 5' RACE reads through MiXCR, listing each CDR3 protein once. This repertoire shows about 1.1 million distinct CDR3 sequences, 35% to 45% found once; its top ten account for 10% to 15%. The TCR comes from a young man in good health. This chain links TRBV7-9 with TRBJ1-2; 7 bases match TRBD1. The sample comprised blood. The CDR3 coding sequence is TGTGCCAGCAGCAAATCACCAGACAGGGTTGACGGCTACACCTTC. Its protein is CASSKSPDRVDGYTF.